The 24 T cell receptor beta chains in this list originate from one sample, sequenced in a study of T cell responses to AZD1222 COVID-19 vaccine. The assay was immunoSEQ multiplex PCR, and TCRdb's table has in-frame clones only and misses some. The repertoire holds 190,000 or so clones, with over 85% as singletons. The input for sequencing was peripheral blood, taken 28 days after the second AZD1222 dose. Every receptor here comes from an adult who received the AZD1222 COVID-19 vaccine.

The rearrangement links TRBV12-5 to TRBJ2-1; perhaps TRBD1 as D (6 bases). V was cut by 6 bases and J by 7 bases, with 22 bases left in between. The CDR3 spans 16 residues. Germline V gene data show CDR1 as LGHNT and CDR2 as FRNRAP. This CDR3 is CASGTRTGPGSNEQFF. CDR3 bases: TGTGCTAGTGGCACCCGTACAGGGCCTGGGTCGAATGAGCAGTTCTTC.

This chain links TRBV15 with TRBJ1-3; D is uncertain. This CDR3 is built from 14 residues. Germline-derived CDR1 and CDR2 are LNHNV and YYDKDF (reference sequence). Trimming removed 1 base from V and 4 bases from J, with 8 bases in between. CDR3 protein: CATSRGGLGNTIYF. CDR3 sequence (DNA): TGTGCCACCAGCAGAGGCGGGTTAGGAAACACCATATATTTT.

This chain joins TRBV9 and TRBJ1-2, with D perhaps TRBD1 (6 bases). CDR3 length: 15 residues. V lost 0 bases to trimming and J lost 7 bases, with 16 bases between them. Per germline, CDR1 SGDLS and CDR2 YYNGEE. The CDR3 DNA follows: TGTGCCAGCAGCGTAGAATGGGGGGCGTTAGGTGGCTACACCTTC. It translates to CASSVEWGALGGYTF.

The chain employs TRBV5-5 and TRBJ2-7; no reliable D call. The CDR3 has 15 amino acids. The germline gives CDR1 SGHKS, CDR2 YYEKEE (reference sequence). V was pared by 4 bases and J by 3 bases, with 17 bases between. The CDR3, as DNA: TGTGCCAGCAGCATAGTACAGTCCGCCCTCTACGAGCAGTACTTC. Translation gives CASSIVQSALYEQYF.

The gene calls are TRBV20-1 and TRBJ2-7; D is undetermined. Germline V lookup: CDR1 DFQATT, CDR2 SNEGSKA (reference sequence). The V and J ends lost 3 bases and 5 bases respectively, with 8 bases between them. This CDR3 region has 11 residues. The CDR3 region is CSASRDHEQYF. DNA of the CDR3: TGCAGTGCTAGCCGAGACCACGAGCAGTACTTC.

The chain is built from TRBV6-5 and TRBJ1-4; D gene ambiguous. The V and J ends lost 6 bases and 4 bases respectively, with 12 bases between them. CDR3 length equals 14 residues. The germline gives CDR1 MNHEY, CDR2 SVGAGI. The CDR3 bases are TGTGCCAGCAGAAGGACGGGCCTTAATGAAAAACTGTTTTTT. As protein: CASRRTGLNEKLFF.

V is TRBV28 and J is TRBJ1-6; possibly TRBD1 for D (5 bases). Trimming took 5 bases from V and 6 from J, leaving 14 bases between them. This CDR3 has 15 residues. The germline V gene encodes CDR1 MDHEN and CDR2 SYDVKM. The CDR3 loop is CASSPGTLGNSPLHF. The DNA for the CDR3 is TGTGCCAGCAGTCCCGGGACCCTGGGTAATTCACCCCTCCACTTT.

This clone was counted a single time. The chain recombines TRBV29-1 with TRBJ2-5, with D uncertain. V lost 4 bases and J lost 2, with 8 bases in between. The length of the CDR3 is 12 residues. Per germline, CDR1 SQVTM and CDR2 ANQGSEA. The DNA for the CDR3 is TGCAGCGTTGGGGCACCTCAAGAGACCCAGTACTTC. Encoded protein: CSVGAPQETQYF.

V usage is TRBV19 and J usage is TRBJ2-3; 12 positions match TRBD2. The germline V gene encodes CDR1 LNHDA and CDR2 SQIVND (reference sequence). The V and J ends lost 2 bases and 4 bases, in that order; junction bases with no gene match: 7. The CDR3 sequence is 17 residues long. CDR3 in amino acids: CASSIRASGGASDTQYF. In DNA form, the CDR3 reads TGTGCCAGTAGTATAAGGGCTAGCGGGGGGGCCTCAGATACGCAGTATTTT.

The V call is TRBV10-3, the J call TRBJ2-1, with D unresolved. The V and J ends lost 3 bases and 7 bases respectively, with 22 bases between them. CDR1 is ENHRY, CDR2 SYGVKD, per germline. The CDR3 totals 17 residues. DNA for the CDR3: TGTGCCATCAGTGACCCCGTTTCTGACCCTATGGGGAATGAGCAGTTCTTC. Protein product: CAISDPVSDPMGNEQFF.

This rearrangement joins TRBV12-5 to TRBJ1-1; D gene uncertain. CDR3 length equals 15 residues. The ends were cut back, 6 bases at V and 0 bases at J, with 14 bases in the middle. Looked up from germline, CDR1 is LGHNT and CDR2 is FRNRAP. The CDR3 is CASGTRIGLNTEAFF. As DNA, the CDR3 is TGTGCTAGTGGCACTCGGATAGGGCTGAACACTGAAGCTTTCTTT.

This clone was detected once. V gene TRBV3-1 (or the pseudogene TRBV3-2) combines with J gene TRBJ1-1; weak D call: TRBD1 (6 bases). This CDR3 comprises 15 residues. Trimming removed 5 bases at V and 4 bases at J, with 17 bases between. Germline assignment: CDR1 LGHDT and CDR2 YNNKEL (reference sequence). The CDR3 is CASSSDRFSTTEAFF. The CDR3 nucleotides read TGTGCCAGCAGCTCGGACAGATTCTCGACCACTGAAGCTTTCTTT.

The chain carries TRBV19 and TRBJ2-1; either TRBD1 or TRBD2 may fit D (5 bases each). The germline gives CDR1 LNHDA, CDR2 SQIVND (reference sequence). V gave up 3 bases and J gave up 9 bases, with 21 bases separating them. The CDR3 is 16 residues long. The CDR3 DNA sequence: TGTGCCAGTAGTATTGGGGGTCAGGCCCTAATAGCTGAGCAGTTCTTC. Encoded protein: CASSIGGQALIAEQFF.

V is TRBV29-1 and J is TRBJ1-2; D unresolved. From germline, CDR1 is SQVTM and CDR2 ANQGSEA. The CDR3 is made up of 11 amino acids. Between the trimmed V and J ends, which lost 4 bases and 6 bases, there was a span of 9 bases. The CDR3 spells CSVGGSDGYTF. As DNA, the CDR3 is TGCAGCGTTGGAGGGAGCGATGGCTACACCTTC. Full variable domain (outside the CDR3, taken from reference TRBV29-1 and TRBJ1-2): SAVISQKPSRDICQRGTSLTIQCQVDSQVTMMFWYRQQPGQSLTLIATANQGSEATYESGFVIDKFPISRPNLTFSTLTVSNMSPEDSSIYLCSVGGSDGYTFGSGTRLTVV.

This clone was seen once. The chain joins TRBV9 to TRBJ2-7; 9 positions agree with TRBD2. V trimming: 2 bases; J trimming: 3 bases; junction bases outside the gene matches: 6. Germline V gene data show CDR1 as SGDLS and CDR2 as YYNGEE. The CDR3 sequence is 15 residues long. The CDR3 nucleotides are TGTGCCAGCAGCGTGAAAGCGGGGGGTGGCTACGAGCAGTACTTC. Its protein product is CASSVKAGGGYEQYF.

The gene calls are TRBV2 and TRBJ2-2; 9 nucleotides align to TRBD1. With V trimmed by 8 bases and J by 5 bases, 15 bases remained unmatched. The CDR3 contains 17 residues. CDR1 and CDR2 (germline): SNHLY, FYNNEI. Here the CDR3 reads CASWDPGQGKETGELFF. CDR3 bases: TGTGCCAGCTGGGACCCGGGACAGGGAAAAGAGACCGGGGAGCTGTTTTTT.

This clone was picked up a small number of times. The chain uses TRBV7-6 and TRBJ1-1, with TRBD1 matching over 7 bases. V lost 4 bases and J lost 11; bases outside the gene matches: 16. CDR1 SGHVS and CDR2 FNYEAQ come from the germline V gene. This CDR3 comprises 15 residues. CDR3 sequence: CASSSKGQDRSLAFF. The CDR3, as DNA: TGTGCCAGCAGCTCCAAAGGACAGGATCGCAGTTTGGCTTTCTTT. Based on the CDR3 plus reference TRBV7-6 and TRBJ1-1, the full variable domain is GAGVSQSPRYKVTKRGQDVALRCDPISGHVSLYWYRQALGQGPEFLTYFNYEAQQDKSGLPNDRFSAERPEGSISTLTIQRTEQRDSAMYRCASSSKGQDRSLAFFGQGTRLTVV.

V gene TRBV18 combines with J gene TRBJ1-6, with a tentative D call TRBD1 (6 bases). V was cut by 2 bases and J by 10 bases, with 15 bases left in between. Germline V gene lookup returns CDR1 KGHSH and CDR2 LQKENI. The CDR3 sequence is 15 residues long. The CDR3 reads CASSPSSQGGSPLHF. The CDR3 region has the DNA TGTGCCAGCTCACCATCGTCGCAAGGGGGATCACCCCTCCACTTT.

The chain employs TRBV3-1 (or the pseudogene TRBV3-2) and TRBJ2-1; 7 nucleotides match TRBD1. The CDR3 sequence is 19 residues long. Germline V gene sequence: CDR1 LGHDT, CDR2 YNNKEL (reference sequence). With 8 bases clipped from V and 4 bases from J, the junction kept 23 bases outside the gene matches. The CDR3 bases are TGTGCCAGCCAACCGAACGCCGGACAGGCTTGGGCATCGTACAATGAGCAGTTCTTC. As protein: CASQPNAGQAWASYNEQFF.

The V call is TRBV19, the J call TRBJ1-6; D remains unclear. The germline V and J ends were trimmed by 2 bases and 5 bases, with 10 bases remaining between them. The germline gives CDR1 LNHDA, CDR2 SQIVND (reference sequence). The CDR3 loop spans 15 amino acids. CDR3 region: CASSITQGNNSPLHF. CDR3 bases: TGTGCCAGTAGTATAACACAAGGAAATAATTCACCCCTCCACTTT.

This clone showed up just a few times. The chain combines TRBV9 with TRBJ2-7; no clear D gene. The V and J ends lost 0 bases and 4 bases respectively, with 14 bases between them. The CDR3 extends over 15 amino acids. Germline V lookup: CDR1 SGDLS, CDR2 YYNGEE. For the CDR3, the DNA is TGTGCCAGCAGCGTAGACGTCAGGAGTTTATACGAGCAGTACTTC. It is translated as CASSVDVRSLYEQYF.

The CDR3 coding sequence is TGTGCCATCAGTGCGAACACCGGGGAGCTGTTTTTT. It encodes CAISANTGELFF. The chain employs TRBV10-3 and TRBJ2-2; D is unclear. CDR3 size: 12 residues. Trimming pared 4 bases from V and 0 bases from J, leaving 0 bases between. Germline loops: CDR1 ENHRY, CDR2 SYGVKD.

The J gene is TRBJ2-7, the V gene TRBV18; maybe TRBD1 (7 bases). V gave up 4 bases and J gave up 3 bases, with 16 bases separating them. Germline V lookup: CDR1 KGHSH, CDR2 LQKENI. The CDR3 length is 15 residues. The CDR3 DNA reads TGTGCCAGCTCACGGTCAGGGGGGTCCTTCTACGAGCAGTACTTC. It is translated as CASSRSGGSFYEQYF.

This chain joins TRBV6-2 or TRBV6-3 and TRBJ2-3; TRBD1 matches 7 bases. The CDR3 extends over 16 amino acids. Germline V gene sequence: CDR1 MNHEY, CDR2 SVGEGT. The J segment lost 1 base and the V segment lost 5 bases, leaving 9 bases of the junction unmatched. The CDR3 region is CASSLLRGQGTDTQYF. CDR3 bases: TGTGCCAGCAGTCTCCTTAGGGGGCAAGGCACAGATACGCAGTATTTT.